The 27 T cell receptor beta chains listed next were all sequenced from one sample in a study of blood T cells in healthy people across ages. Together with a sample-barcoded 5' primer, a J-beta primer mix was included in a second PCR lasting roughly 7 to 11 cycles. A single record per CDR3 protein comes from TCRdb applying MiXCR to the 5' RACE reads. The sample holds 1.4 million or so distinct CDR3 sequences, under 55% seen once. The specimen was blood. These receptors were collected from a woman aged 18-29 years in good health.

This clonotype was observed a handful of times. V is TRBV4-1 and J is TRBJ2-7, with no clear D. Trimming stripped 4 bases from V and 3 bases from J, with 10 bases between. Germline CDR1 is MGHRA and CDR2 is YSYEKL. CDR3 length: 13 residues. As DNA, the CDR3 is TGCGCCAGCAGCCCCATGGGCGTCTACGAGCAGTACTTC. As protein: CASSPMGVYEQYF.

This clonotype was observed a handful of times. The chain uses TRBV7-2 and TRBJ2-3; D gene ambiguous. V lost 1 base and J lost 0, with 8 bases in between. The germline V gene has CDR1 SGHTA and CDR2 FQGNSA. There are 15 residues in the CDR3. CDR3 residues: CASSLGYSSTDTQYF. The CDR3 DNA is TGTGCCAGCAGCTTAGGGTACTCCAGCACAGATACGCAGTATTTT.

This chain uses TRBV2 with TRBJ2-7; 11 nucleotides match TRBD2. The DNA end lines up better with TRBJ2-5; the J call may be wrong. Germline V gene sequence: CDR1 SNHLY, CDR2 FYNNEI. The CDR3 contains 18 residues. CDR3 sequence: CASSRSGGAILTRETQYF. CDR3 DNA sequence: TGTGCCAGCAGTCGTAGCGGGGGGGCCATATTAACAAGAGAGACCCAGTACTTC.

The V call is TRBV20-1, the J call TRBJ1-2; no firm D call. Between the trimmed V and J ends, which lost 6 bases and 1 base, there was a span of 12 bases. Germline lookup yields CDR1 DFQATT and CDR2 SNEGSKA (reference sequence). There are 13 residues in the CDR3. This CDR3 is CSAKTSSNYGYTF. The DNA for the CDR3 is TGCAGTGCAAAGACGAGCAGTAACTATGGCTACACCTTC.

In this sample, this clonotype turned up many times. The J gene is TRBJ2-7, the V gene TRBV7-2, with D unclear. This CDR3 region has 14 residues. V lost 1 base, J lost 2 bases, and 9 bases lay in between. Germline V lookup: CDR1 SGHTA, CDR2 FQGNSA. DNA of the CDR3: TGTGCCAGCAGCTTAGTTGTCAGAACCTACGAGCAGTACTTC. It yields the protein CASSLVVRTYEQYF.

V and J are TRBV2 and TRBJ1-5; 7 nucleotides line up with TRBD1. The CDR3 is 14 amino acids. V was clipped by 11 bases and J by 3 bases; unmatched bases: 10. CDR1 is SNHLY, CDR2 FYNNEI, per germline. CDR3 sequence reads: CAGSRDRDNQPQHF. The CDR3, as DNA: TGTGCCGGAAGCCGGGACAGAGACAATCAGCCCCAGCATTTT.

V usage is TRBV10-2 and J usage is TRBJ2-5, with D hard to call. The CDR3 is made up of 14 amino acids. Germline CDR1 WSHSY, CDR2 SAAADI. V gave up 4 bases and J gave up 0 bases, with 9 bases separating them. The CDR3 DNA follows: TGCGCCAGCAGTGCCGCCGGGTACCAAGAGACCCAGTACTTC. It is translated as CASSAAGYQETQYF.

The chain couples TRBV5-6 to TRBJ2-7, with 10 bases identical to TRBD2. V was pared by 4 bases and J by 6 bases, with 16 bases of the junction left unmatched. The CDR3 sequence is 17 residues long. The germline gives CDR1 SGHDT, CDR2 YYEEEE. The chain's CDR3 is CASSLHTGTSVLGEQYF. The CDR3, as DNA: TGTGCCAGCAGCCTTCATACCGGGACTAGCGTTCTAGGCGAGCAGTACTTC.

The chain is built from TRBV29-1 and TRBJ1-1; D call uncertain. The CDR3 is 13 amino acids. CDR1 SQVTM and CDR2 ANQGSEA come from the germline V gene. The ends were cut back, 7 bases at V and 1 base at J, with 13 bases in the middle. CDR3 protein: CSAKGSGNTEAFF. DNA for the CDR3: TGCAGCGCCAAAGGGAGTGGGAACACTGAAGCTTTCTTT.

This clonotype was observed a few times. This chain uses TRBV29-1 with TRBJ1-1; D not certain. The V gene lost 2 bases and the J gene lost 11 bases, with 3 bases spanning the gap. The V gene's germline CDR1 is SQVTM and CDR2 ANQGSEA. The CDR3 has 8 residues. The CDR3 sequence: CSVEHAFF. In DNA form, the CDR3 reads TGCAGCGTTGAACACGCTTTCTTT.

This clonotype has a single count. The chain uses TRBV2 and TRBJ2-7; 8 bases are shared with TRBD1. Germline-derived CDR1 and CDR2 are SNHLY and FYNNEI. CDR3 length equals 13 residues. V gave up 6 bases and J gave up 2 bases; unmatched junction bases: 3. CDR3 region: CASRDRDTYEQYF. DNA of the CDR3: TGTGCCAGCAGGGACAGGGATACCTACGAGCAGTACTTC.

The chain recombines TRBV29-1 with TRBJ2-1; no reliable D call. The CDR3 contains 11 residues. Trimming removed 4 bases at V and 6 bases at J, with 7 bases between. Germline CDR1 is SQVTM and CDR2 is ANQGSEA. The CDR3 reads CSVGVGNEQFF. CDR3 in DNA: TGCAGCGTTGGGGTTGGCAATGAGCAGTTCTTC.

This clonotype turned up a few times. The rearrangement uses TRBV7-8 and TRBJ1-2; weak D call: TRBD1 (5 bases). Deletions cut 5 bases from V and 4 bases from J, with 14 bases between. The germline gives CDR1 SGHVS, CDR2 FQNEAQ. This CDR3 contains 14 residues. The CDR3 is CASSPYRGGYGYTF. The CDR3 DNA follows: TGTGCCAGCAGCCCATACCGTGGGGGCTATGGCTACACCTTC.

The chain couples TRBV27 to TRBJ2-1; 11 bases line up with TRBD2. J gave up 8 bases and V 3 bases, and 9 bases lay outside the gene matches. The germline V gene encodes CDR1 MNHEY and CDR2 SMNVEV (reference sequence). This CDR3 spans 16 amino acids. The CDR3 sequence: CASSFLRLAGKDEQFF. CDR3 nucleotides: TGTGCCAGCAGTTTCCTTAGACTAGCGGGGAAGGATGAGCAGTTCTTC.

This clonotype showed up just a few times. The rearrangement links TRBV6-2 or TRBV6-3 to TRBJ2-7; possibly TRBD1 for D (6 bases). V was clipped by 5 bases and J by 0 bases, with 14 bases between them. There are 15 residues in the CDR3. The germline V gene encodes CDR1 MNHEY and CDR2 SVGEGT. The CDR3 is CASSTRTVLSYEQYF. DNA of the CDR3: TGTGCCAGCAGTACAAGGACAGTGCTCTCCTACGAGCAGTACTTC.

This sequence joins TRBV9 and TRBJ2-7; D remains ambiguous. Per germline, CDR1 SGDLS and CDR2 YYNGEE. The ends were cut back, 0 bases at V and 4 bases at J, with 14 bases in the middle. The CDR3 length is 15 residues. This chain's CDR3 is CASSVAQAPEYEQYF. The CDR3, as DNA: TGTGCCAGCAGCGTAGCTCAGGCCCCTGAATACGAGCAGTACTTC.

The rearrangement uses TRBV20-1 and TRBJ2-5; the match to TRBD2 covers 11 bases. V was clipped by 4 bases and J by 4 bases; unmatched bases: 8. Germline CDR1 and CDR2: DFQATT and SNEGSKA (reference sequence). This CDR3 is 15 amino acids long. The CDR3 DNA follows: TGCAGTGCTACCTCTAGCGGGAGGTTCCCAGAGACCCAGTACTTC. Protein product: CSATSSGRFPETQYF.

The DNA of the CDR3 is TGCGCCAGCAGCTTCGAAGGTTTGGGCTCCTACGAGCAGTACTTC. This translates into CASSFEGLGSYEQYF. The rearrangement joins TRBV5-1 to TRBJ2-7; D not resolved. The germline V gene has CDR1 SGHRS and CDR2 YFSETQ. Trimming removed 2 bases from V and 0 bases from J, with 12 bases in between. The CDR3 is 15 amino acids.

A note on this clonotype: One junction end disagrees with the germline gene, perhaps due to a read error. V gene TRBV20-1 combines with J gene TRBJ2-7; TRBD1 aligns across 8 bases. This CDR3 spans 14 amino acids. Germline CDR1 reads DFQATT; CDR2 reads SNEGSKA (reference sequence). The CDR3 nucleotides are TGCAGTGCTAGTTCCGCAGGGGGCTCCCACGAGCAGTACTTC. This gives the protein CSASSAGGSHEQYF.

Comment on this clonotype: The junction departs from the called germline gene at one end, perhaps through a read error. The gene calls are TRBV5-6 and TRBJ1-1, with D tentatively TRBD1 (5 bases). The CDR3 has 15 residues. Germline-derived CDR1 and CDR2 are SGHDT and YYEEEE. DNA of the CDR3: TGTGCCAACAGCTTGGGACCGCCGCCCGAGACTGAAGCTTTCTTT. It yields the protein CANSLGPPPETEAFF. Full variable domain (remainder filled in from reference TRBV5-6 and TRBJ1-1): DAGVTQSPTHLIKTRGQQVTLRCSPKSGHDTVSWYQQALGQGPQFIFQYYEEEERQRGNFPDRFSGHQFPNYSSELNVNALLLGDSALYLCANSLGPPPETEAFFGQGTRLTVV.

This clonotype has more than one count but fewer than ten. This rearrangement joins TRBV9 to TRBJ1-2; a possible D gene is TRBD1 (6 bases). Germline CDR1 SGDLS, CDR2 YYNGEE. Trimming pared 4 bases from V and 8 bases from J, leaving 21 bases between. The length of the CDR3 is 15 residues. The CDR3: CASSPVVGRGGGYTF. In nucleotides, the CDR3 is TGTGCCAGCAGCCCAGTTGTAGGCAGGGGCGGCGGCTACACCTTC. Full variable domain (outside the CDR3, taken from reference TRBV9 and TRBJ1-2): DSGVTQTPKHLITATGQRVTLRCSPRSGDLSVYWYQQSLDQGLQFLIQYYNGEERAKGNILERFSAQQFPDLHSELNLSSLELGDSALYFCASSPVVGRGGGYTFGSGTRLTVV.

The gene calls are TRBV18 and TRBJ2-1, with 7 bases that match TRBD2. V lost 3 bases, J lost 2 bases, and 7 bases stayed unmatched. The CDR3 has 16 amino acids. CDR1 and CDR2 (germline): KGHSH, LQKENI. The CDR3 region is CASSPVSGKTYNEQFF. CDR3 nucleotides: TGTGCCAGCTCACCGGTGAGCGGGAAGACCTACAATGAGCAGTTCTTC.

The chain combines TRBV3-1 with TRBJ2-1; the D gene could be TRBD1 or TRBD2 (5 bases each). The V and J ends lost 1 base and 5 bases respectively, with 15 bases between them. The CDR3 contains 16 residues. Looked up from germline, CDR1 is LGHDT and CDR2 is YNNKEL (reference sequence). CDR3 sequence reads: CASSQAPPRGDNEQFF. CDR3 sequence (DNA): TGTGCCAGCAGCCAAGCTCCGCCTAGGGGAGACAATGAGCAGTTCTTC.

The chain employs TRBV4-1 and TRBJ2-4; tentative D call: TRBD2 (6 bases). The J call may not be correct, given that the DNA end is closer to TRBJ2-7. The CDR3 extends over 16 amino acids. Germline V lookup: CDR1 MGHRA, CDR2 YSYEKL. CDR3 in DNA: TGCGCCAGCAGCCAAGATAGGCGGGGACTGGGATACGAGCAGTACTTC. Translated: CASSQDRRGLGYEQYF.

The rearrangement uses TRBV6-2 or TRBV6-3 and TRBJ2-3; D gene ambiguous. Trimming removed 5 bases at V and 1 base at J, with 13 bases between. The germline gives CDR1 MNHEY, CDR2 SVGEGT. CDR3 size: 15 residues. The CDR3 DNA is TGTGCCAGCAGTGGCCGGTCTTCTGGCACAGATACGCAGTATTTT. Residues: CASSGRSSGTDTQYF.

V gene TRBV28 combines with J gene TRBJ1-2, with 11 bases that match TRBD1. Germline CDR1 and CDR2: MDHEN and SYDVKM. V gave up 6 bases and J gave up 5 bases; unmatched junction bases: 11. This CDR3 has 16 residues. In nucleotides, the CDR3 is TGTGCCAGCAGGCACGGACAGGGGGCGGATCCGTATGGCTACACCTTC. Residues: CASRHGQGADPYGYTF.

The chain has TRBV5-1 and TRBJ1-4; 9 bases map to TRBD1. Germline V gene lookup returns CDR1 SGHRS and CDR2 YFSETQ. J gave up 5 bases and V 2 bases, and 4 bases lay outside the gene matches. The length of the CDR3 is 15 residues. CDR3 region: CASSFRTGENEKLFF. CDR3 DNA: TGCGCCAGCAGCTTCCGGACAGGGGAAAATGAAAAACTGTTTTTT.